This T cell receptor beta chain emerged from a study of control samples from healthy donors and cancer patients. Profiled with immunoSEQ multiplex PCR; TCRdb holds only in-frame clones, not every one. The table shows under 450,000 clones, with 80% to 95% occurring only once. The CDR3 extends over 14 amino acids. J gave up 7 bases and V 7 bases, and 9 bases lay outside the gene matches. The germline gives CDR1 SNHLY, CDR2 FYNNEI. This chain uses TRBV2 with TRBJ1-2, with 10 bases matching TRBD1. This clonotype was sampled from a man aged 40-55 years with head and neck cancer. Sequencing was carried out using PBMCs. CDR3 loop: CASNLRQGARGYTF. In DNA form, the CDR3 reads TGTGCCAGCAACCTACGACAGGGGGCGCGTGGCTACACCTTC.